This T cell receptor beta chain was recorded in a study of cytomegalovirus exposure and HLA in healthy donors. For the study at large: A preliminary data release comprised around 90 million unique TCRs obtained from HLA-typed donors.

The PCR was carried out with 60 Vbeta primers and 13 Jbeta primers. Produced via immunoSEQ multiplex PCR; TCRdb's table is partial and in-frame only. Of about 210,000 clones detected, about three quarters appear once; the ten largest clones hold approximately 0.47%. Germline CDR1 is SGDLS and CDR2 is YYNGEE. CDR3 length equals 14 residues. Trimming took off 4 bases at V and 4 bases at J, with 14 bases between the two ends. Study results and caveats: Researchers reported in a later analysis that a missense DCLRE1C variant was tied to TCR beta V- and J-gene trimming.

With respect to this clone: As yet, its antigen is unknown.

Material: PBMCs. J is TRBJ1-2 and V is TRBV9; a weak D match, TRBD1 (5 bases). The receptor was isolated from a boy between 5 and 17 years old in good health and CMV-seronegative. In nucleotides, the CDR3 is TGTGCCAGCAGCCCTGGGGACTGGGGCTATGGCTACACCTTC. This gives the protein CASSPGDWGYGYTF.